These 2 T cell receptor beta chains share one sample of origin, sequenced in a study of blood T cell repertoires in COVID-19. Clones were read by immunoSEQ multiplex PCR, and TCRdb kept only the in-frame ones, dropping some. The repertoire holds roughly 240,000 clones, with about 79% as singletons. Sequencing was carried out using peripheral blood. These receptors all come from a man in his forties who had recovered from COVID-19.

The chain joins TRBV10-1 to TRBJ2-1, with TRBD1 matching 7 bases. The CDR3 is 14 amino acids. The trim removed 6 bases at V and 1 base at J, leaving 3 bases unmatched. Per the germline V gene, CDR1 is WNHNN and CDR2 is SYGVQD (reference sequence). CDR3 nucleotides: TGCGCCAGCAGCCGGGACAGTTCCTACAATGAGCAGTTCTTC. Amino acids: CASSRDSSYNEQFF.

The CDR3 here is CASSFDLGETQYF. The CDR3 region has the DNA TGTGCCAGCAGTTTTGATCTCGGGGAGACCCAGTACTTC. The chain carries TRBV12-3 or TRBV12-4 and TRBJ2-5; the D is unclear. With 3 bases removed from V and 5 bases from J, the gap between germline ends came to 10 bases. The CDR3 length is 13 residues.